This T cell receptor (beta chain) was sequenced during a study of CD8 T cells in ankylosing spondylitis. Overall study findings and caveats: Ankylosing spondylitis blood appeared to carry a characteristic TCR beta motif of several highly homologous variants. In the blood and synovial fluid of reactive arthritis, some motif variants had been previously reported.

Per germline, CDR1 DFQATT and CDR2 SNEGSKA (reference sequence). V shed 6 bases, J shed 1 base, and the junction held 3 bases outside the gene matches. CDR3 size: 14 residues. Researchers built TCR beta libraries using quantitative 5'-RACE with molecular barcodes. TCRdb re-derived calls from the 5' RACE reads in MiXCR, one entry per CDR3 protein. Here the sample spans around 480,000 distinct CDR3 sequences, 17% being singletons. About this clonotype: Its antigen is as yet unknown.

V gene TRBV20-1 combines with J gene TRBJ2-3; 11 bases agree with TRBD2. This sequence originates from a male donor with ankylosing spondylitis. The material sequenced was blood, either unsorted or a sorted T cell fraction (not recorded which). CDR3 protein: CSAELAGGTDTQYF. CDR3 DNA sequence: TGCAGTGCGGAACTAGCGGGAGGCACAGATACGCAGTATTTT.